The 2 T cell receptor beta chains below all came from one sample that was sequenced in a study of T cells in Graves' hyperthyroidism and ophthalmopathy. Using RNA transcripts as the source, TCR beta CDR3 regions were amplified. The HTBI primer set was used in a first-round RT-PCR of the TCR CDR3. TCRdb redid the calling of the multiplex PCR reads with MiXCR, one entry per CDR3 protein. The table lists 650,000 to 700,000 distinct CDR3 sequences, 17% of them singletons. The source material was blood. All receptors come from a man in his fifties or sixties with Graves' hyperthyroidism.

Details on this clonotype: A junction boundary mismatches the germline segment, possibly from a read error. The chain joins TRBV3-1 to TRBJ2-7; 9 bases fit TRBD1. CDR1 is LGHDT, CDR2 YNNKEL, per germline (reference sequence). This CDR3 region has 16 residues. The CDR3 loop reads CVSSQEGDRETYEQYF. The CDR3 DNA sequence: TGTGTCAGCAGCCAAGAGGGGGACAGGGAGACCTACGAGCAGTACTTC.

The chain employs TRBV20-1 and TRBJ2-1, with TRBD2 as a possible D gene (5 bases). In germline, CDR1 is DFQATT, CDR2 SNEGSKA (reference sequence). CDR3 length: 15 amino acids. V lost 4 bases and J lost 5, with 18 bases in between. CDR3 nucleotides: TGCAGTGCTAAAGGACTCACCAACCTACACAATGAGCAGTTCTTC. It encodes CSAKGLTNLHNEQFF.